The 7 T cell receptor beta chains below all came from one sample that was sequenced in a study of blood T cell repertoires in COVID-19 (dated by TCRdb to between 2020 and 2021). Libraries were made using the immunoSEQ multiplex PCR assay. Not all clones reach the TCRdb copy of this immuneACCESS table, which keeps in-frame sequences only. Checked studies attribute under half of the gap to unresolved V genes and leave the rest unexplained. This sample holds over 200,000 clones; approximately 89% were observed only once. About 2.5% of the sample is taken by the ten largest. The specimen sequenced was PBMCs or T cells enriched from blood (not recorded which). These receptors all come from a woman aged 40 to 50 with acute COVID-19.

The gene calls are TRBV7-2 and TRBJ2-7; D is possibly TRBD2 (6 bases). The V end lost 5 bases, the J end lost 5 bases, and 22 bases lay between the germline ends. The CDR3 totals 16 residues. Germline values: CDR1 SGHTA, CDR2 FQGNSA. The CDR3 spells CASSPSPRLVQDEQYF. For the CDR3, the DNA is TGTGCCAGCAGCCCAAGCCCCCGACTAGTTCAAGACGAGCAGTACTTC.

This sequence joins TRBV7-7 and TRBJ1-1; D remains unclear. CDR1 is SSHAT and CDR2 is FNYEAQ in the germline V gene (reference sequence). The CDR3 is made up of 13 amino acids. V lost 1 base to trimming and J lost 1 base, with 4 bases between them. CDR3 in amino acids: CASSLDRNTEAFF. In nucleotides, the CDR3 is TGTGCCAGCAGCTTAGACAGGAACACTGAAGCTTTCTTT. The entire variable domain, with the rest obtained from reference TRBV7-7 and TRBJ1-1, is as follows: GAGVSQSPRYKVTKRGQDVTLRCDPISSHATLYWYQQALGQGPEFLTYFNYEAQPDKSGLPSDRFSAERPEGSISTLTIQRTEQRDSAMYRCASSLDRNTEAFFGQGTRLTVV.

The gene calls are TRBV6-5 and TRBJ2-5; 9 nucleotides align to TRBD2. The V gene's germline CDR1 is MNHEY and CDR2 SVGAGI. With 7 bases clipped from V and 5 bases from J, the junction kept 11 bases outside the gene matches. The CDR3 is 15 residues long. The DNA of the CDR3 is TGTGCCAGCATGGTATTAGCGGGAGTTCCGGAGACCCAGTACTTC. It translates to CASMVLAGVPETQYF.

This chain uses TRBV12-3 or TRBV12-4 with TRBJ2-3, with D uncertain. CDR3 size: 10 residues. The V end lost 8 bases, the J end lost 8 bases, and 8 bases lay between the germline ends. The CDR3 is CASGLFTQYF. The CDR3 DNA reads as TGTGCCAGCGGGCTCTTTACGCAGTATTTT.

The chain uses TRBV6-5 and TRBJ1-4; TRBD1 is a possible D gene (6 bases). Trimming cost V 6 bases and J 3 bases, with 14 bases left between them. This CDR3 spans 15 amino acids. Germline-derived CDR1 and CDR2 are MNHEY and SVGAGI. CDR3 DNA: TGTGCCAGCAGGTATACAGGGCAGCCTAATGAAAAACTGTTTTTT. Its protein product is CASRYTGQPNEKLFF.

The chain has TRBV30 and TRBJ1-1; D is unresolved. The germline V gene encodes CDR1 GTSNPN and CDR2 SVGIG (reference sequence). This CDR3 comprises 13 residues. Trimming shortened V by 5 bases and J by 1 base, and 11 bases separated the two germline ends. CDR3 residues: CAWGRLTNTEAFF. The CDR3 DNA is TGTGCCTGGGGGAGACTAACGAACACTGAAGCTTTCTTT.

J is TRBJ2-7 and V is TRBV5-5; 8 nucleotides align to TRBD1. The length of the CDR3 is 14 residues. V lost 4 bases to trimming and J lost 7 bases; unmatched junction nucleotides: 10. The germline CDR1 and CDR2 sequences are SGHKS and YYEKEE (reference sequence). CDR3 protein: CASSQTGDRGEQYV. The CDR3 DNA reads TGTGCCAGCAGCCAGACAGGGGACCGAGGGGAGCAGTACGTC.